Listed below are T cell receptor beta chains from one sample, sequenced in a study of blood T cells in healthy people across ages. TCRdb passed the 5' RACE reads through MiXCR, listing each CDR3 protein once. The repertoire holds about 1.5 million distinct CDR3 sequences, with approximately 43% as singletons. The sequenced sample was blood. These receptors all stem from a woman aged 18-29 years in good health. Each CDR3 is given with its conserved first and last residue. The order of the fields is V gene, D gene, J gene, CDR3 protein. A D gene is named only where the DNA matches it firmly.

TRBV5-6	-	TRBJ2-3	CASSSPGGADTQYF
TRBV15	-	TRBJ2-3	CATSRDPGAGTDTQYF
TRBV16	-	TRBJ2-1	CASSLRAGAWKEQFF
TRBV5-1	-	TRBJ2-5	CASSLLPKANNEQYF
TRBV20-1	TRBD2	TRBJ2-3	CSARRLAGATQYF
TRBV21-1	-	TRBJ2-4	CASSNTGGVKNIQYF
TRBV10-3	TRBD2	TRBJ2-1	CAISESIGGTSGSYRHEQFF
TRBV5-1	-	TRBJ2-5	CASSLGGATQETQYF
TRBV20-1	-	TRBJ2-1	CSATSGLGNEQFF
TRBV4-1	-	TRBJ2-3	CASSQVGRSHPTDTQYF
TRBV6-5	-	TRBJ1-4	CASSYSQSNEKLFF
TRBV30	-	TRBJ2-2	CAWNGRTPGELFF
TRBV2	TRBD2	TRBJ2-1	CASSGLAGDEQFF
TRBV20-1	-	TRBJ2-7	CSARNVRTYEQYF
TRBV13	TRBD2	TRBJ2-1	CASSPGVSGVYNEQFF
TRBV5-5	-	TRBJ1-1	CASGPWGTEAFF
TRBV6-6	-	-	CASRSNSDSYNEQYF
TRBV12-3/TRBV12-4	-	TRBJ2-7	CASSLAGDIYERYF
TRBV29-1	-	TRBJ1-1	CSVVRLSNAEAFF
TRBV7-2	-	TRBJ2-2	CASSPAWVRKTGELFF
TRBV6-2/TRBV6-3	-	TRBJ2-3	CASSTTDDSTDTQYF
TRBV7-2	-	TRBJ2-1	CASRGATEQFF
TRBV7-9	TRBD1	TRBJ1-1	CASSIHRGQTEAFF
TRBV24-1	-	-	CATSDWGLYNEQYF
TRBV7-2	TRBD2	TRBJ2-1	CASSPSSGLYNEQFF
TRBV12-3/TRBV12-4	-	TRBJ1-3	CASSSRDFIGNTIYF
TRBV7-9	-	TRBJ1-4	CASSLGGGGRSEKLFF